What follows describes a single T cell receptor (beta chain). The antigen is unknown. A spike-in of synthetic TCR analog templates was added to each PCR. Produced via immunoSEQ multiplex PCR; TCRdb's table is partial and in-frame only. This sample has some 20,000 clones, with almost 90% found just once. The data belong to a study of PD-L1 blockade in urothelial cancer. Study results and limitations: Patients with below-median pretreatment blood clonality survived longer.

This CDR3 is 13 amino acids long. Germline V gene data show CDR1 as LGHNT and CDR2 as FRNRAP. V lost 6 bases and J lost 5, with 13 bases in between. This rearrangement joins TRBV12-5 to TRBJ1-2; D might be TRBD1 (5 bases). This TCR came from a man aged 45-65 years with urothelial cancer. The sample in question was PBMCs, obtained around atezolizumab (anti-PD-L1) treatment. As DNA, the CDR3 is TGTGCTAGTGGCCCTGGGCAGGGATATGGCTACACCTTC. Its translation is CASGPGQGYGYTF.